The clone carrying this T cell receptor beta chain was seen many times. Its matching antigen is unknown. This sample was taken from a study of T cells in Graves' hyperthyroidism and ophthalmopathy. Study at large: Specimen type is peripheral blood, collected at initial diagnosis prior to any treatment. Study-level results: Researchers report that a 13 V-J model separated ophthalmopathy from stable hyperthyroidism.

TCR beta CDR3 regions were amplified from RNA transcripts. HTBI primers were the set used in a first-round RT-PCR of the TCR CDR3. MiXCR was run by TCRdb on the multiplex PCR reads, yielding one entry per CDR3 protein. The sample contains about 300,000 distinct CDR3 sequences, around 17% of which appear only once. Patients aged 18 to 65 had newly diagnosed hyperthyroidism lasting under 2 months. The CDR3 spans 12 residues. Germline CDR1 and CDR2: SQVTM and ANQGSEA. V lost 6 bases to trimming and J lost 4 bases, with 12 bases between them. The material sequenced was blood. The chain is built from TRBV29-1 and TRBJ2-5; D unclear. The origin of this receptor is a man aged 30 to 45 with Graves' hyperthyroidism. The CDR3 here is CSVRSSRETQYF. In DNA form, the CDR3 reads TGCAGCGTCCGTTCCAGCCGAGAGACCCAGTACTTC.